A selection of T cell receptor beta chains follows, all from one sample in a study of blood T cell repertoires in COVID-19. Assay used: immunoSEQ multiplex PCR; TCRdb lists only in-frame clones, some missing. The data hold 95,000 or so clones, with around 81% observed a single time. The sample comprised peripheral blood. These receptor sequences come from a man at least 80 years old with COVID-19, enrolled during active disease. The CDR3 runs from the conserved cysteine through the conserved F or W. D genes are given only for firm matches. The listing skips clone size in some rows; elsewhere it reads once, few, many or a size class.

v_call	j_call	d_call	clone_size	cdr3_nt	cdr3_aa
TRBV4-2	TRBJ1-5	.	once	TGTGCCAGCAGCCAGGCTGACAGCAACCAAGGTCAGCCCCAGCATTTT	CASSQADSNQGQPQHF
TRBV6-1	TRBJ2-7	TRBD1	.	TGTGCCAGCAGTGACCCGGGACAGGGGGCTTCCTACGAGCAGTACTTC	CASSDPGQGASYEQYF
TRBV29-1	TRBJ2-1	.	.	TGCAGCGTTGGTCGCGGGGTTAACTACAATGAGCAGTTCTTC	CSVGRGVNYNEQFF
TRBV10-2	TRBJ2-1	TRBD2	.	TGCGCCAGCAGTGCTAGCGGGGGGGCAGGGGCCTACAATGAGCAGTTCTTC	CASSASGGAGAYNEQFF
TRBV5-6	TRBJ2-5	TRBD1	.	TGTGCCAGCAGCTTGGCGTCCGGGACAGGGGGAGAGACCCAGTACTTC	CASSLASGTGGETQYF
TRBV5-1	TRBJ1-1	.	.	TGCGCCAGCAGCTTGCAACCACTTCGGGGGGGCTCGGGGACTGAAGCTTTCTTT	CASSLQPLRGGSGTEAFF
TRBV3-1/TRBV3-2	TRBJ2-1	TRBD2	.	TGTGCCAGCAGCGAAGGGGCGGGGGCCTACAATGAGCAGTTCTTC	CASSEGAGAYNEQFF
TRBV5-1	TRBJ1-4	.	.	TGCGCCAGCAGCTTCGGTTCTGGACAATCTGAAAAACTGTTTTTT	CASSFGSGQSEKLFF
TRBV12-3/TRBV12-4	TRBJ1-5	.	.	TGTGCCAGCAGTCCCCTACCCCAGCCCCAGCATTTT	CASSPLPQPQHF
TRBV11-2	TRBJ2-3	.	.	TGTGCCAGCAGCTTAGAGTGGACAGAGACAGATACGCAGTATTTT	CASSLEWTETDTQYF
TRBV19	TRBJ1-2	TRBD1	once	TGTGCCAGTAGTCCGGGACAGGGGGGCTTCGGTGGCTACACCTTC	CASSPGQGGFGGYTF
TRBV30	TRBJ2-1	TRBD2	.	TGTGCCTGGCAGGCTAGCGGGGGACCCTACAATGAGCAGTTCTTC	CAWQASGGPYNEQFF
TRBV7-6	TRBJ2-1	.	.	TGTGCCAGCAGCTTAGGTGTCTCCTCCTCCTACAATGAGCAGTTCTTC	CASSLGVSSSYNEQFF
TRBV18	TRBJ2-3	TRBD1	.	TGTGCCAGCTCACTGGGACAGGGAACAGATACGCAGTATTTT	CASSLGQGTDTQYF
TRBV6-1	TRBJ2-1	.	.	TGTGCCAGCAGTGAGAGCGCTCCTTCCTACAATGAGCAGTTCTTC	CASSESAPSYNEQFF
TRBV29-1	TRBJ2-1	.	few	TGCAGCGTTGAAGATCTTACTGGGGACACCCTCTCCTACAATGAGCAGTTCTTC	CSVEDLTGDTLSYNEQFF
TRBV3-1/TRBV3-2	TRBJ1-3	TRBD1	.	TGTGCCAGCAGCCAAAGCCCCCGGGACAGGGGATTTTATGGAAACACCATATATTTT	CASSQSPRDRGFYGNTIYF
TRBV6-2/TRBV6-3	TRBJ2-3	TRBD1	.	TGTGCCAGCAGTTACGAGCAGGGACAGGGTGCAGATACGCAGTATTTT	CASSYEQGQGADTQYF
TRBV6-2/TRBV6-3	TRBJ1-3	.	.	TGTGCCAGCAGTTACTCCCGGCGGGGGGACACCATATATTTT	CASSYSRRGDTIYF
TRBV19	TRBJ2-1	.	.	TGTGCCAGTAGTAACGCAGGATCAACCTACAATGAGCAGTTCTTC	CASSNAGSTYNEQFF
TRBV30	TRBJ2-4	.	.	TGTGCCTGGGTGAACAGGGGAGGAAACATTCAGTACTTC	CAWVNRGGNIQYF
TRBV3-1/TRBV3-2	TRBJ2-1	TRBD1	.	TGTGCCAGCAGCACAACAAGGACAGGGGGCTACAATGAGCAGTTCTTC	CASSTTRTGGYNEQFF
TRBV6-5	TRBJ1-1	.	.	TGTGCCAGCAGTACGCGGCAGGTCGGGGCTGAAGCTTTCTTT	CASSTRQVGAEAFF
TRBV12-3/TRBV12-4	TRBJ2-3	TRBD1	.	TGTGCCCTGGGGACAGGAGGAGTAGATACGCAGTATTTT	CALGTGGVDTQYF
TRBV7-2	TRBJ2-7	.	.	TGTGCCAGCAGCTTACCGGGGAGGTCCTACGAGCAGTACTTC	CASSLPGRSYEQYF
TRBV6-5	TRBJ2-2	.	.	TGTGCCAGCAGTACCACGGGATTGGGAACCGGGGAGCTGTTTTTT	CASSTTGLGTGELFF
TRBV12-3/TRBV12-4	TRBJ1-1	.	.	TGTGCCAGCGGCAACAGGGTTCTTAATGAAGCTTTCTTT	CASGNRVLNEAFF
TRBV14	TRBJ2-3	TRBD1	many	TGTGCCAGCAGCCCGAGGACAGGGGGGGCAGATACGCAGTATTTT	CASSPRTGGADTQYF
TRBV18	TRBJ1-3	.	.	TGTGCCAGCTCACCAAGGGGGTTTGATGGAAACACCATATATTTT	CASSPRGFDGNTIYF
TRBV7-2	TRBJ2-5	TRBD2	few	TGTGCCAGCAGCCCAAGACTAGCGGGGGGCAGGGAGACCCAGTACTTC	CASSPRLAGGRETQYF
TRBV11-1	TRBJ1-2	.	.	TGTGCCAGCAGCCATGGACAGAGGGTGTCTGGCTACACCTTC	CASSHGQRVSGYTF
TRBV5-1	TRBJ1-2	.	.	TGCGCCAGCAGCTTGGAGGCAGGCTATGGCTACACCTTC	CASSLEAGYGYTF
TRBV10-3	TRBJ1-1	TRBD1	.	TGTGCCATCAGTCCGGGACAGGGATCGTGGACTGAAGCTTTCTTT	CAISPGQGSWTEAFF
TRBV5-4	TRBJ2-7	TRBD2	once	TGTGCCAGCAGCTTGAGTAGCGGGCTGCCTTACGAGCAGTACTTC	CASSLSSGLPYEQYF
TRBV7-9	TRBJ1-1	.	once	TGTGCCAGCAGCTTAAACATGTTGACAGAGGAAGCTTTCTTT	CASSLNMLTEEAFF
TRBV19	TRBJ1-1	.	once	TGTGCCAGTGGAAGAGAAAGGAGTACTGAAGCTTTCTTT	CASGRERSTEAFF
TRBV10-3	TRBJ1-1	.	.	TGTGCCATCAGTGGGGATTTAGGGGATGAAGCTTTCTTT	CAISGDLGDEAFF
TRBV19	TRBJ2-7	TRBD2	.	TGTGCCAGTTCGACTTTACACCGGGAGGCGCAGTACTTC	CASSTLHREAQYF
TRBV5-1	TRBJ1-3	TRBD1	few	TGCGCCAGCAGCTTGCCGACAGGGGCGCTTAACACCATATATTTT	CASSLPTGALNTIYF
TRBV9	TRBJ2-3	TRBD2	.	TGTGCCAGCAGCCACGGACTAGCGGGAGTGTTGGGAGATACGCAGTATTTT	CASSHGLAGVLGDTQYF
TRBV5-1	TRBJ1-4	.	.	TGCGCCAGCAGCGGGGACAATTCGGCTAATGAAAAACTGTTTTTT	CASSGDNSANEKLFF
TRBV14	TRBJ1-4	.	.	TGTGCCAGCAGCCAAGAACCTGGAAGGAGGGAAAAACTGTTTTTT	CASSQEPGRREKLFF
TRBV30	TRBJ1-2	TRBD1	.	TGTGCCTGGAGCTTGACAGGGCGGGGCGGCTACACCTTC	CAWSLTGRGGYTF
TRBV9	TRBJ2-7	.	.	TGTGCCAGCAGCGTAGTTCAGGACTCCTACGAGCAGTACTTC	CASSVVQDSYEQYF
TRBV12-5	TRBJ1-1	.	.	TGTGCTAGTGGTTTCGGCGGGTTGAACACTGAAGCTTTCTTT	CASGFGGLNTEAFF
TRBV27	TRBJ1-1	.	medium-sized	TGTGCCAGCAGTTTAGGGGGCGAGACTGAAGCTTTCTTT	CASSLGGETEAFF
TRBV3-1/TRBV3-2	TRBJ2-5	TRBD2	few	TGTGCCAGCAGCCGTCTAGCGGGGGGGCGAGAGACCCAGTACTTC	CASSRLAGGRETQYF
TRBV9	TRBJ2-5	TRBD2	.	TGTGCCAGCAGCGTAGCTGGAATAGCGGGGGCACAAGAGACCCAGTACTTC	CASSVAGIAGAQETQYF
TRBV6-5	TRBJ2-2	TRBD1	.	TGTGCCTGTTGGACAGGGGGTACCGGGGAGCTGTTTTTT	CACWTGGTGELFF
TRBV2	TRBJ2-7	.	many	TGTGCCAGCAGCCGCTTCCTCAGGGGTTCAAAGAGGGAGCAGTACTTC	CASSRFLRGSKREQYF
TRBV12-2	TRBJ2-5	.	few	TGTGCAAGTCGCCTTAGCAGGGGAGTCAGTTGTCCAGTGGAGACCCAGTACTTC	CASRLSRGVSCPVETQYF